This is a list of T cell receptor beta chains from one sample in a study of cytomegalovirus exposure and HLA in healthy donors. Profiling relied on immunoSEQ multiplex PCR, and the TCRdb table lists in-frame clones only, not all of them. The sample consists of about 240,000 clones, about three quarters of them appearing once. The specimen was PBMCs. The receptors were sampled from a boy aged 5 to 17 in good health and CMV-seronegative. The CDR3 runs from the conserved cysteine through the conserved F or W. Each record gives: CDR3 DNA, CDR3 protein, clone size, J gene, D gene, V gene. D genes are given only for firm matches. Where a row states a size, it is once, few, many or the class of an expanded clone; other rows omit it.

TGTGCCAGTGTATCGGACACTCCTCGGCCAGATACGCAGTATTTT,CASVSDTPRPDTQYF,-,TRBJ2-3,-,TRBV19
TGTGCCAGCAGTGTTCAACAGGGGCCTCAGCCCCAGCATTTT,CASSVQQGPQPQHF,few,TRBJ1-5,TRBD1,TRBV6-1
TGCGCCAGCACCCCCGGGGTCGGGAGCACAGATACGCAGTATTTT,CASTPGVGSTDTQYF,-,TRBJ2-3,-,TRBV10-1
TGTGCCAGCAGCGTAGGCGGGACAGGTAACTCTGGAAACACCATATATTTT,CASSVGGTGNSGNTIYF,few,TRBJ1-3,TRBD1,TRBV9
TGTGCCAGCAGCTTAGGGGGCTCTCGAGCCGGCTACCCCTTC,CASSLGGSRAGYPF,-,TRBJ1-2,-,TRBV7-8
TGTGCCAGCAGCTTGCAGGGAGAGACCCAGTACTTC,CASSLQGETQYF,few,TRBJ2-5,-,TRBV5-4
TGCAGCGTGGACGGGGGAGGGAACTATGGCTACACCTTC,CSVDGGGNYGYTF,-,TRBJ1-2,-,TRBV29-1
TGTGCCAGCAGCCCTCGGGACAGGGGTTACACCGGGGAGCTGTTTTTT,CASSPRDRGYTGELFF,-,TRBJ2-2,TRBD1,TRBV14
TGTGCCAGCAGTGAATATATTCGGGAGGGGCGGAATGAGCAGTTCTTC,CASSEYIREGRNEQFF,-,TRBJ2-1,TRBD2,TRBV25-1
TGTGCCAGCAGTCCCGGGGAAAAACTGTTTTTT,CASSPGEKLFF,-,TRBJ1-4,-,TRBV6-5
TGCGCCAGCAGCTTCGTGACAATCAGCTCCTACAATGAGCAGTTCTTC,CASSFVTISSYNEQFF,-,TRBJ2-1,-,TRBV5-1
TGTGCCAGCAGCACCCATGGGACAGGGGTTAACGAGCAGTACTTC,CASSTHGTGVNEQYF,few,TRBJ2-7,TRBD1,TRBV5-4
TGTGCCATCAGTGAGTCGAGTCAGGGGAGCACAGATACGCAGTATTTT,CAISESSQGSTDTQYF,few,TRBJ2-3,-,TRBV10-3
TGTGCCAGCAGTGCTCAAGGAGCCGGGGAGCTGTTTTTT,CASSAQGAGELFF,-,TRBJ2-2,-,TRBV25-1
TGTGCCAGCAAGAGGTCGACCGGGGAGCTGTTTTTT,CASKRSTGELFF,-,TRBJ2-2,-,TRBV6-1